This TCR beta chain comes out of a study of blood T cell repertoires in COVID-19 (TCRdb year 2020). Study-wide context: The collaborator samples originated in the United States, Italy and Spain and spanned the acute and convalescent phases of COVID-19. The material from the prospective study consisted of cDNA or gDNA derived from T cells, B-cell-depleted T cells, or PBMCs. The dataset comprised deeply sampled blood TCRbeta repertoires from subjects exposed to, actively infected with, or recovered from COVID-19. The repertoires were released in a freely available public database intended as a resource for research on the immune response to SARS-CoV-2. The samples were drawn from two sources: the first 160 participants of the ongoing ImmuneRACE study, and 1,000 to 1,500 subjects contributed by 6 global collaborators. The sample metadata nearly always contained a de-identified subject ID, COVID-19 status, age in years and sex. Where HLA class I and class II types were available, the types were taken from metadata supplied by the sample provider, not from assay-based typing. Points the paper makes about the study in general: How much clinical and demographic metadata was included differed by source and by participant, and the metadata was provided uncurated.

As to this clone: The target of this receptor is not known. Base qualities are not provided; no much larger clone lies one nucleotide away.

As encoded in the germline V gene, CDR1 is MNHNS while CDR2 is SASEGT. V is cut by 2 bases and J by 10 bases, and the space between the germline ends is 14 bases. The CDR3 has 13 amino acids, counting the end cysteine and phenylalanine. Only CDR3 DNA is held: 39 bases, read in frame from base 1. A second Seattle source provided samples from volunteer blood donors who had recovered from COVID-19. The collaborating institutions used their own protocols to collect whole blood in K2EDTA tubes. For TCRbeta analysis, collaborators shipped samples as frozen whole blood, isolated PBMCs, or DNA extracted from either of those sample types. TCRbeta CDR3 regions were amplified from genomic DNA by means of the immunoSEQ Assay, a bias-controlled multiplex PCR. The source study handled its data this way. Nucleated cell counts per sample were estimated from amplification of reference gene primers within the assay. To quantify the absolute abundance of each unique TCRbeta CDR3 rearrangement, sequence reads were collapsed and filtered. For each sample, productive Simpson clonality was calculated as the square root of Simpson's diversity index across productive rearrangements. The table was pulled from immuneACCESS by TCRdb, which kept in-frame rearrangements only. Such tables lose some clones; where checked, under half of the loss comes from unresolved V genes, and the rest has no known cause. The V and J calls and clone size come from that table; D and trimming were worked out from the DNA. Within this sample are about 260,000 clones, with 75% to 90% of them counted one time only. Jointly, the top ten make up about 4.5% of the sample.

This clonotype originated in a man aged 60-69 years who had recovered from COVID-19. Sequenced sample: peripheral blood. This sequence uses TRBV6-1 and TRBJ1-1; a tentative D match to TRBD1 spans 6 bases. The nucleotide sequence is given as TGTGCCAGCAGTGAAACAACAGGGTCGAGAGCTTTCTTT. It translates to CASSETTGSRAFF.